One and the same sample provided the 22 T cell receptor beta chains below, sequenced in a study of blood T cell repertoires in COVID-19. Measured with immunoSEQ multiplex PCR; TCRdb has only the in-frame clones, and not every one. The top ten hold roughly 6% of the sample, which has fewer than 250,000 clones, around nine tenths seen once. Sample: peripheral blood. Receptors originate from a woman in her 40s who had recovered from COVID-19.

Ten or more counts support this clone. The rearrangement joins TRBV19 to TRBJ1-5; TRBD1 agrees at 9 bases. CDR3 length: 13 residues. The junction had 6 bases not matched to a gene; V was cut back by 9 bases and J by 6 bases. Germline lookup yields CDR1 LNHDA and CDR2 SQIVND (reference sequence). CDR3 coding DNA: TGTGCCAGCGAGGACAGGGGCGGTCAGCCCCAGCATTTT. Its translation is CASEDRGGQPQHF.

The chain is built from TRBV9 and TRBJ2-2; 9 bases are a match to TRBD2. The trim removed 3 bases at V and 5 bases at J, leaving 14 bases unmatched. Germline CDR1 and CDR2: SGDLS and YYNGEE. The CDR3 covers 18 residues. The CDR3 nucleotides are TGTGCCAGCAGCGCCTCCATCGCTAGCGGGACCGAGACCGGGGAGCTGTTTTTT. It specifies CASSASIASGTETGELFF.

The V and J genes are TRBV19 and TRBJ2-7, with D perhaps TRBD2 (6 bases). V was clipped by 4 bases and J by 6 bases, with 22 bases between them. Per the germline V gene, CDR1 is LNHDA and CDR2 is SQIVND (reference sequence). The CDR3 loop spans 16 amino acids. The CDR3 is CASSSRLVLSAGEQYF. CDR3 in DNA: TGTGCCAGTAGTAGTAGACTAGTACTCAGTGCGGGCGAGCAGTACTTC.

This clone was found once. The chain joins TRBV18 to TRBJ1-1; D remains ambiguous. Germline values: CDR1 KGHSH, CDR2 LQKENI. CDR3 length: 13 residues. The V end lost 3 bases, the J end lost 4 bases, and 9 bases lay between the germline ends. CDR3 protein: CASSPSSVTEAFF. CDR3 in DNA: TGTGCCAGCTCACCCTCTAGTGTCACTGAAGCTTTCTTT. Looking up the rest from reference TRBV18 and TRBJ1-1 gives the full variable domain: NAGVMQNPRHLVRRRGQEARLRCSPMKGHSHVYWYRQLPEEGLKFMVYLQKENIIDESGMPKERFSAEFPKEGPSILRIQQVVRGDSAAYFCASSPSSVTEAFFGQGTRLTVV.

CDR3: CASSLGQGVTEAFF. The DNA for the CDR3 is TGTGCCAGCAGCCTCGGACAGGGAGTAACTGAAGCTTTCTTT. This sequence joins TRBV3-1 (or the pseudogene TRBV3-2) and TRBJ1-1, with 8 bases matching TRBD1. The CDR3 sequence is 14 residues long. The germline V gene has CDR1 LGHDT and CDR2 YNNKEL (reference sequence). After removal of 4 bases from V and 5 bases from J, the junction contained 6 bases not matched to a gene.

This chain connects TRBV10-3 to TRBJ2-1; D possibly corresponds to TRBD1 (5 bases). The CDR3 runs to 12 residues. Trimming cost V 3 bases and J 5 bases, with 5 bases left between them. The germline V gene encodes CDR1 ENHRY and CDR2 SYGVKD. CDR3 loop: CAISDRDNEQFF. In DNA, the CDR3 is TGTGCCATCAGTGACAGGGACAATGAGCAGTTCTTC.

The chain combines TRBV18 with TRBJ1-1, with D unclear. The CDR3 totals 15 residues. V was trimmed by 6 bases and J by 1 base, leaving 15 bases between them. From germline, CDR1 is KGHSH and CDR2 LQKENI. The CDR3 nucleotides are TGTGCCAGCTCGCCGCTAAGAACCACGAACACTGAAGCTTTCTTT. Residues: CASSPLRTTNTEAFF.

The J gene is TRBJ1-5, the V gene TRBV29-1, with 8 bases identical to TRBD1. J was trimmed by 0 bases and V by 4 bases; bases with no gene match: 5. CDR1 and CDR2 (germline): SQVTM, ANQGSEA. The CDR3 runs to 15 residues. CDR3 bases: TGCAGCGTTGCAGAGGACAGGGCTAGCAATCAGCCCCAGCATTTT. Translation gives CSVAEDRASNQPQHF.

V is TRBV15 and J is TRBJ1-5, with 10 nucleotides matching TRBD1. J gave up 3 bases and V 4 bases, and 6 bases lay outside the gene matches. This CDR3 has 16 amino acids. Germline CDR1 is LNHNV and CDR2 is YYDKDF (reference sequence). This CDR3 is CATSKGQGGLNQPQHF. In DNA form, the CDR3 reads TGTGCCACCAGCAAAGGACAGGGGGGCCTCAATCAGCCCCAGCATTTT.

This clone has a count of ten or more. The chain carries TRBV6-2 or TRBV6-3 and TRBJ2-1; 13 nucleotides match TRBD2. Germline V CDR1 and CDR2: MNHEY, SVGEGT. V gave up 5 bases and J gave up 7 bases; unmatched junction bases: 11. This CDR3 contains 17 residues. In DNA form, the CDR3 reads TGTGCCAGCAGTATGGGCACTAGCGGGAGGGTAGGGAATGAGCAGTTCTTC. Its protein product is CASSMGTSGRVGNEQFF.

The V call is TRBV25-1, the J call TRBJ2-7; D possibly corresponds to TRBD1 (6 bases). CDR1 is MGHDK, CDR2 SYGVNS, per germline. The CDR3 spans 16 residues. Trimming cost V 1 base and J 1 base, with 14 bases left between them. The CDR3 loop is CASSEFLPGESYEQYF. The CDR3 region has the DNA TGTGCCAGCAGTGAATTCCTCCCAGGGGAATCCTACGAGCAGTACTTC.

This chain links TRBV5-1 with TRBJ1-1; maybe TRBD1 (6 bases). Trimming stripped 2 bases from V and 3 bases from J, with 14 bases between. From germline, CDR1 is SGHRS and CDR2 YFSETQ. This CDR3 is 15 amino acids long. The CDR3 DNA follows: TGCGCCAGCAGCTTCCAGGGGATCTCTGACACTGAAGCTTTCTTT. Translating gives CASSFQGISDTEAFF.

This rearrangement joins TRBV30 to TRBJ1-2; the D is unclear. The CDR3 covers 11 residues. V dropped 4 bases and J dropped 8 bases, with 11 bases sitting between them. Germline loops: CDR1 GTSNPN, CDR2 SVGIG (reference sequence). The CDR3 loop is CAWIYPRGYTF. CDR3 bases: TGTGCCTGGATATACCCGAGGGGCTACACCTTC. Based on the CDR3 plus reference TRBV30 and TRBJ1-2, the full variable domain is SQTIHQWPATLVQPVGSPLSLECTVEGTSNPNLYWYRQAAGRGLQLLFYSVGIGQISSEVPQNLSASRPQDRQFILSSKKLLLSDSGFYLCAWIYPRGYTFGSGTRLTVV.

The chain is built from TRBV7-6 and TRBJ2-7; no firm D call. This CDR3 is built from 16 residues. The germline V and J ends were trimmed by 5 bases and 1 base, with 18 bases remaining between them. Per the germline V gene, CDR1 is SGHVS and CDR2 is FNYEAQ. The CDR3 is CASSAKSGLRSYEQYF. Written as DNA, the CDR3 is TGTGCCAGCAGCGCAAAAAGTGGGTTGAGGTCCTACGAGCAGTACTTC.

In this sample, this clone turned up once. This chain uses TRBV7-2 with TRBJ2-1, with a tentative D call TRBD2 (6 bases). This CDR3 has 16 amino acids. CDR1 SGHTA and CDR2 FQGNSA come from the germline V gene. Trimming removed 4 bases at V and 6 bases at J, with 19 bases between. CDR3 nucleotide sequence: TGTGCCAGCAGCTCAGCATGGACTACAGCTGGCAATGAGCAGTTCTTC. Encoded protein: CASSSAWTTAGNEQFF.

This chain uses TRBV3-1 (or the pseudogene TRBV3-2) with TRBJ2-1; 11 bases align to TRBD2. The CDR3 contains 14 residues. Germline CDR1 is LGHDT and CDR2 is YNNKEL (reference sequence). Trimming at V came to 6 bases and at J to 9 bases, leaving 7 bases not matched to a gene. CDR3 protein: CASSHSGRGSEQFF. The CDR3 DNA is TGTGCCAGCAGTCATAGCGGGAGGGGGAGTGAGCAGTTCTTC.

This clone was seen a handful of times. This chain uses TRBV5-4 with TRBJ2-3; 9 nucleotides line up with TRBD1. V lost 4 bases, J lost 3 bases, and 12 bases stayed unmatched. CDR1 SGHNT and CDR2 YYREEE come from the germline V gene (reference sequence). This CDR3 has 17 amino acids. The CDR3 region is CASSGINRGLFTDTQYF. The CDR3 DNA sequence: TGTGCCAGCAGCGGAATTAACAGGGGGCTTTTTACAGATACGCAGTATTTT.

The count of this clone is one. J is TRBJ1-5 and V is TRBV21-1; the table's D gene call, TRBD1, was not cross checked with the DNA. TRBV21-1 is tagged as a pseudogene. This CDR3 has 17 amino acids. CDR3 in amino acids: CASSTTGKPGSNQPQHF. The CDR3 nucleotides read TGTGCCAGCAGCACGACAGGCAAACCCGGGAGCAATCAGCCCCAGCATTTT.

The CDR3 bases are TGCAGCGTTGTCCTAGCGGGAGTTGAGACCCAGTACTTC. Translated, it gives CSVVLAGVETQYF. This chain joins TRBV29-1 and TRBJ2-5, with 10 bases that match TRBD2. Germline CDR1 and CDR2: SQVTM and ANQGSEA. V dropped 4 bases and J dropped 5; count of bases not matched to a gene: 4. This CDR3 comprises 13 residues.

The gene calls are TRBV7-2 and TRBJ1-1; D not certain. V lost 6 bases and J lost 1, with 9 bases in between. Germline CDR1 SGHTA, CDR2 FQGNSA. This CDR3 spans 13 amino acids. CDR3 residues: CASRRLTNTEAFF. The CDR3 nucleotides are TGTGCCAGCAGGCGGCTCACGAACACTGAAGCTTTCTTT.

This clone was counted at least ten times. The rearrangement links TRBV27 to TRBJ2-7, with D unresolved. Looked up from germline, CDR1 is MNHEY and CDR2 is SMNVEV (reference sequence). The CDR3 runs 15 residues. Trimming pared 0 bases from V and 2 bases from J, leaving 11 bases between. This CDR3 is CASSLSASQAYEQYF. DNA of the CDR3: TGTGCCAGCAGTTTATCGGCTAGTCAAGCCTACGAGCAGTACTTC.

The chain is built from TRBV27 and TRBJ1-3; D not resolved. CDR3 length: 15 residues. The V end lost 6 bases, the J end lost 4 bases, and 16 bases lay between the germline ends. Germline V CDR1 and CDR2: MNHEY, SMNVEV (reference sequence). The CDR3 DNA sequence: TGTGCCAGCAGCCGTACCGGGGTCGCGGGAAACACCATATATTTT. It is translated as CASSRTGVAGNTIYF.